Below are 15 T cell receptor beta chains sequenced from a single sample in a study of OX40 agonist ivuxolimab in advanced cancers. Sequencing was performed with immunoSEQ multiplex PCR; in TCRdb, only in-frame clones are kept and a portion is missing. The table lists around 79,000 clones, more than 75% of them singletons. Sequences were derived from CD4+ or CD8+ T cells sorted from blood, sampled in a trial of the OX40 agonist ivuxolimab. The source is an adult with an advanced solid tumor such as melanoma, head and neck, liver or kidney cancer.

This chain connects TRBV25-1 to TRBJ2-5, with D possibly TRBD2 on 6 matching bases. Germline V gene data show CDR1 as MGHDK and CDR2 as SYGVNS. The CDR3 is 13 residues long. V was cut by 5 bases and J by 4 bases, with 11 bases left in between. CDR3 region: CASSYGGRETQYF. CDR3 bases: TGTGCCAGCAGTTACGGGGGAAGAGAGACCCAGTACTTC.

This clone has just one count. V and J are TRBV28 and TRBJ1-5; D remains unclear. V lost 4 bases and J lost 0, with 7 bases in between. The germline V gene encodes CDR1 MDHEN and CDR2 SYDVKM. This CDR3 contains 14 residues. The CDR3: CASSYDTSNQPQHF. The CDR3 bases are TGTGCCAGCAGTTACGATACTAGCAATCAGCCCCAGCATTTT.

The V and J genes are TRBV28 and TRBJ2-7; 7 bases match TRBD1. CDR3 length equals 14 residues. CDR1 and CDR2 from the germline V gene are MDHEN and SYDVKM. V lost 5 bases and J lost 3; bases outside the gene matches: 7. CDR3 nucleotides: TGTGCCAGCAGTCCTGACAGGGTACTCTACGAGCAGTACTTC. Translated: CASSPDRVLYEQYF.

The gene calls are TRBV28 and TRBJ1-6, with D unresolved. Germline values: CDR1 MDHEN, CDR2 SYDVKM. V gave up 4 bases and J gave up 2 bases, with 6 bases separating them. The CDR3 has 14 residues. The DNA of the CDR3 is TGTGCCAGCAGTTCTCAGACCTATAATTCACCCCTCCACTTT. Its protein product is CASSSQTYNSPLHF.

This clone was seen just once. The rearrangement joins TRBV5-4 to TRBJ2-6; 8 bases are a match to TRBD1. Trimming cost V 2 bases and J 1 base; bases outside gene matches: 2. CDR1 and CDR2 from the germline V gene are SGHNT and YYREEE (reference sequence). The CDR3 length is 16 residues. The chain's CDR3 is CASSLNRGSGANVLTF. CDR3 DNA sequence: TGTGCCAGCAGCTTAAACAGGGGGTCTGGGGCCAACGTCCTGACTTTC.

The chain is built from TRBV6-5 and TRBJ2-5; D assignment may be TRBD1 or TRBD2 (5 bases each). Germline CDR1 and CDR2: MNHEY and SVGAGI. Trimming shortened V by 6 bases and J by 4 bases, and 12 bases separated the two germline ends. The CDR3 runs 13 residues. The CDR3 DNA follows: TGTGCCAGCAGCCGGGGCCCGGGAGAGACCCAGTACTTC. This codes for CASSRGPGETQYF.

This chain connects TRBV30 to TRBJ1-6; the match to TRBD1 covers 9 bases. Germline CDR1 GTSNPN, CDR2 SVGIG (reference sequence). The CDR3 length is 16 residues. The V gene end was trimmed by 1 base and the J gene end by 9 bases; junction bases not matched to a gene: 10. The CDR3 reads CAWSARTGTGSSPLHF. The CDR3 DNA sequence: TGTGCCTGGAGTGCTCGAACCGGGACAGGGAGTTCACCCCTCCACTTT.

The chain combines TRBV9 with TRBJ1-4; 9 bases line up with TRBD1. CDR3 length: 15 residues. V dropped 3 bases and J dropped 5; count of bases not matched to a gene: 5. CDR1 SGDLS and CDR2 YYNGEE come from the germline V gene. In DNA form, the CDR3 reads TGTGCCAGCAGCGCGGACGGGACAGGGAATGAAAAACTGTTTTTT. The encoded protein is CASSADGTGNEKLFF.

V and J are TRBV6-5 and TRBJ1-2; no definite D call. V was clipped by 6 bases and J by 1 base, with 9 bases between them. The germline gives CDR1 MNHEY, CDR2 SVGAGI. The CDR3 is 13 amino acids. CDR3 DNA sequence: TGTGCCAGCAGCTCCACCGATAACTATGGCTACACCTTC. Its translation: CASSSTDNYGYTF.

The CDR3 sequence: CASLRDDSYEQYF. Here the CDR3 DNA reads TGTGCCAGCTTGCGGGACGATTCCTACGAGCAGTACTTC. The genes are TRBV2 and TRBJ2-7, with D possibly matching TRBD2 (6 bases). V was cut by 8 bases and J by 1 base, with 12 bases left in between. This CDR3 comprises 13 residues. Per the germline V gene, CDR1 is SNHLY and CDR2 is FYNNEI.

The chain recombines TRBV30 with TRBJ1-2; no firm D call. Germline V gene lookup returns CDR1 GTSNPN and CDR2 SVGIG (reference sequence). This CDR3 has 13 amino acids. The V and J ends lost 4 bases and 1 base respectively, with 10 bases between them. CDR3 sequence reads: CAWTGQHNYGYTF. The CDR3 DNA reads as TGTGCCTGGACGGGTCAGCATAACTATGGCTACACCTTC.

The chain links TRBV10-2 to TRBJ2-7, with D perhaps matching TRBD1 (7 bases). Trimming cost V 3 bases and J 2 bases, with 11 bases left between them. Per germline, CDR1 WSHSY and CDR2 SAAADI. This CDR3 has 14 amino acids. Here the CDR3 reads CASSDQGGPYEQYF. In DNA, the CDR3 is TGCGCCAGCAGTGATCAGGGGGGACCCTACGAGCAGTACTTC.

The chain is built from TRBV18 and TRBJ1-1; D call uncertain. Per germline, CDR1 KGHSH and CDR2 LQKENI. The CDR3 consists of 11 residues. Trimming pared 2 bases from V and 7 bases from J, leaving 5 bases between. CDR3 sequence reads: CASSPKGEAFF. CDR3 DNA sequence: TGTGCCAGCTCACCAAAAGGTGAAGCTTTCTTT.

In its sample, this clone was seen a few times. The chain couples TRBV19 to TRBJ2-3, with 8 bases matching TRBD2. The length of the CDR3 is 16 residues. The germline CDR1 and CDR2 sequences are LNHDA and SQIVND (reference sequence). After removal of 6 bases from V and 2 bases from J, the junction contained 10 bases not matched to a gene. CDR3 coding DNA: TGTGCCAGTAGGACCCAACTAGCGGCAATCACAGATACGCAGTATTTT. Translation: CASRTQLAAITDTQYF.

The CDR3 DNA sequence: TGCGCCAGCAGCCTAGAAAACAGGGTGAACACTGAAGCTTTCTTT. Protein: CASSLENRVNTEAFF. The chain couples TRBV4-1 to TRBJ1-1; tentative D call: TRBD1 (6 bases). Germline CDR1 reads MGHRA; CDR2 reads YSYEKL. V was trimmed by 4 bases and J by 0 bases, leaving 12 bases between them. This CDR3 is built from 15 residues.